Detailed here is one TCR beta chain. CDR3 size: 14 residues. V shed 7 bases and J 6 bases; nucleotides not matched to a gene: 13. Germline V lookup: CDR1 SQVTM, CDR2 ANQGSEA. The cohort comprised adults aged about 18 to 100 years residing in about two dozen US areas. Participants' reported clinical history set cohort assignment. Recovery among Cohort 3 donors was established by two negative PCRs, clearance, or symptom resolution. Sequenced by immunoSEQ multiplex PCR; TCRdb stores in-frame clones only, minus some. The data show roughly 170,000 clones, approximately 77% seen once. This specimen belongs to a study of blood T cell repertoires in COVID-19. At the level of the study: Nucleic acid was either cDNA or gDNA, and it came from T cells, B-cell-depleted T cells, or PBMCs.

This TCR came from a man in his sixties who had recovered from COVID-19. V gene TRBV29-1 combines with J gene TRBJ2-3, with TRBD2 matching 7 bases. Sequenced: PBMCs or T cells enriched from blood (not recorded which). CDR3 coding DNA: TGCAGCGCAAAGGCGGGGGTCGGTGTGGATACGCAGTATTTT. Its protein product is CSAKAGVGVDTQYF.